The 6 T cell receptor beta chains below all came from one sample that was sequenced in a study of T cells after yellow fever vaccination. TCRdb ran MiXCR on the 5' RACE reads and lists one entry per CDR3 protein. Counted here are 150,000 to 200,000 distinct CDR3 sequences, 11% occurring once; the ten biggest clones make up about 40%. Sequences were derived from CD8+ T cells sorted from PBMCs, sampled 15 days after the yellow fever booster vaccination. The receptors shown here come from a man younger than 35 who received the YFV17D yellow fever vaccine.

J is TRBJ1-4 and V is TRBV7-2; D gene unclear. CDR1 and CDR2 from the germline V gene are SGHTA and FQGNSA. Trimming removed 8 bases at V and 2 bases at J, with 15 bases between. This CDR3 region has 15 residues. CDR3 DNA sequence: TGTGCCAGCGGGGAAAAGGGTTGGACTAATGAAAAACTGTTTTTT. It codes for CASGEKGWTNEKLFF. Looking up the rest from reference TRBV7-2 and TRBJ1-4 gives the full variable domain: GAGVSQSPSNKVTEKGKDVELRCDPISGHTALYWYRQSLGQGLEFLIYFQGNSAPDKSGLPSDRFSAERTGGSVSTLTIQRTQQEDSAVYLCASGEKGWTNEKLFFGSGTQLSVL.

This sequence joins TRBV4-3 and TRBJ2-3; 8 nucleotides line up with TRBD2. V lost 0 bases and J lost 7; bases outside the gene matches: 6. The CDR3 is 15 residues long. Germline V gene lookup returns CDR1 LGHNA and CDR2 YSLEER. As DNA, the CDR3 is TGCGCCAGCAGCCAAGAGAATAGCGGGGTGTATACGCAGTATTTT. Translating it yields CASSQENSGVYTQYF.

Written as DNA, the CDR3 is TGTGCCAGCAGCTTTCGACAATGGGGTGAAAAACTGTTTTTT. Translation gives CASSFRQWGEKLFF. V gene TRBV5-5 combines with J gene TRBJ1-4; D uncertain. Germline assignment: CDR1 SGHKS and CDR2 YYEKEE (reference sequence). The length of the CDR3 is 14 residues. The ends were cut back, 2 bases at V and 7 bases at J, with 12 bases in the middle.

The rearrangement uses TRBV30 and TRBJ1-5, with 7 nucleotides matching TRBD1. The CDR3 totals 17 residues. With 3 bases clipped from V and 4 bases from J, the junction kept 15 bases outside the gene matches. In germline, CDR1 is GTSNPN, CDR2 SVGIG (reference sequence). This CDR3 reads CAWSSHSGQQGNQPQHF. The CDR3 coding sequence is TGTGCCTGGAGCTCTCACTCGGGACAGCAGGGAAATCAGCCCCAGCATTTT.

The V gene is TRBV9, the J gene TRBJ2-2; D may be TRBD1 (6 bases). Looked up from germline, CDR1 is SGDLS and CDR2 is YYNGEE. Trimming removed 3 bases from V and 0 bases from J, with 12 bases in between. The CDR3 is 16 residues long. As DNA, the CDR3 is TGTGCCAGCAGCGCAAGAGACAGGCCGAACACCGGGGAGCTGTTTTTT. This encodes CASSARDRPNTGELFF. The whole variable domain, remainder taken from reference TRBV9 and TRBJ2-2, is DSGVTQTPKHLITATGQRVTLRCSPRSGDLSVYWYQQSLDQGLQFLIQYYNGEERAKGNILERFSAQQFPDLHSELNLSSLELGDSALYFCASSARDRPNTGELFFGEGSRLTVL.

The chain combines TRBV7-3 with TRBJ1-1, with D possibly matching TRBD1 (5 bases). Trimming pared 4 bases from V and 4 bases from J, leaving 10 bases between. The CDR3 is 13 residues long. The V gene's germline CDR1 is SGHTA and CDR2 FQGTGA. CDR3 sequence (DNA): TGTGCCAGCAGCTCGTGGGGGGGCACTGAAGCTTTCTTT. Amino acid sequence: CASSSWGGTEAFF.